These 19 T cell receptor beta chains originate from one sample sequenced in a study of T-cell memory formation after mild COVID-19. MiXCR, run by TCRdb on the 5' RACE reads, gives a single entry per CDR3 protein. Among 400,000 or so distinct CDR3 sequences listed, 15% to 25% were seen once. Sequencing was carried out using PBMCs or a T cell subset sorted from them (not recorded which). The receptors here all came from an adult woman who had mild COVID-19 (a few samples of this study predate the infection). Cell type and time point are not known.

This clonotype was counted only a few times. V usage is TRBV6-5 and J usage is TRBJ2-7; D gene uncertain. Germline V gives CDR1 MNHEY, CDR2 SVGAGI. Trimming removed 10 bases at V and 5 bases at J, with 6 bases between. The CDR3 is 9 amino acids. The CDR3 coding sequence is TGTGCCATACCTCACGAGCAGTACTTC. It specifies CAIPHEQYF.

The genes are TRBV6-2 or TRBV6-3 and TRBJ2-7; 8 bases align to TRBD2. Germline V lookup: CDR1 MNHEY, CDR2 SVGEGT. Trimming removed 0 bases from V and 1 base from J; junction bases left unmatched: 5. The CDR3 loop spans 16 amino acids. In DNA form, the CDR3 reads TGTGCCAGCAGTTACTCGAGTGGCGGGAGGTCCTACGAGCAGTACTTC. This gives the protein CASSYSSGGRSYEQYF.

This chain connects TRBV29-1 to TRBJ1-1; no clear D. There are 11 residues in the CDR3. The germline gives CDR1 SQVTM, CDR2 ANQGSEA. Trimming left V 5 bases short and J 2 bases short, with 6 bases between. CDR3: CSVLINTEAFF. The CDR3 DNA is TGCAGCGTTCTGATAAACACTGAAGCTTTCTTT.

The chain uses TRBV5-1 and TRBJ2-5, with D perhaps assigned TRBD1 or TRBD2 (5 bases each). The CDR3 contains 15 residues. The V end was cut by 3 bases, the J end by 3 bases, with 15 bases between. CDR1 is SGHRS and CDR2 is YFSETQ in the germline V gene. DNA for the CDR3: TGCGCCAGCAGCTCCGTTCCGGGACGCAAAGAGACCCAGTACTTC. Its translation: CASSSVPGRKETQYF.

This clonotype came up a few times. CDR3 coding DNA: TGTGCCAGCAGTGACGGACTGAGGGATGAAAAACTGTTTTTT. Amino acids: CASSDGLRDEKLFF. The chain recombines TRBV6-1 with TRBJ1-4; D gene ambiguous. Trimming left V 3 bases short and J 6 bases short, with 11 bases between. Germline-derived CDR1 and CDR2 are MNHNS and SASEGT. The CDR3 runs 14 residues.

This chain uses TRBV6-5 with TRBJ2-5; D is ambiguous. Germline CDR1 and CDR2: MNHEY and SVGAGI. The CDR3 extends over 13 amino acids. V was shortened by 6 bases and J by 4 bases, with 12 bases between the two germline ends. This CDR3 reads CASRELDSETQYF. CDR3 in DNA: TGTGCCAGCAGGGAGCTAGATTCAGAGACCCAGTACTTC.

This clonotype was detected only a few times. The chain's CDR3 is CASSFGEVSNQPQHF. CDR3 coding DNA: TGTGCCAGCAGCTTCGGGGAAGTAAGCAATCAGCCCCAGCATTTT. The chain combines TRBV7-8 with TRBJ1-5; D is unresolved. Trimming removed 3 bases from V and 1 base from J, with 10 bases in between. The CDR3 consists of 15 residues. In germline, CDR1 is SGHVS, CDR2 FQNEAQ.

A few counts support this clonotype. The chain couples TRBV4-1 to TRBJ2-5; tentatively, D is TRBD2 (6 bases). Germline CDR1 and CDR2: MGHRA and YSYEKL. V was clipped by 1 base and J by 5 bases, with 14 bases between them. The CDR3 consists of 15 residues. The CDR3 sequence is CASSQAGLGGETQYF. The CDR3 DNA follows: TGCGCCAGCAGCCAAGCAGGGTTAGGAGGGGAGACCCAGTACTTC.

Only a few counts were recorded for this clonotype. The CDR3 spells CASRGTDNYEQYF. DNA of the CDR3: TGTGCCAGCAGGGGGACAGACAATTACGAGCAGTACTTC. The chain employs TRBV4-2 and TRBJ2-7, with 7 bases aligning to TRBD1. CDR3 length: 13 residues. The V and J ends lost 6 bases and 4 bases, in that order; junction bases with no gene match: 6. Per germline, CDR1 LGHNA and CDR2 YNFKEQ.

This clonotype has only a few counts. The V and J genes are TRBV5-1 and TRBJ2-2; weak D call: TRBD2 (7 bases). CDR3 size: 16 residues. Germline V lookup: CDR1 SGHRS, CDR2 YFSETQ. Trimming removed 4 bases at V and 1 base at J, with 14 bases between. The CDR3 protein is CASSTTGRGNTGELFF. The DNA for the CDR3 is TGCGCCAGCAGCACAACAGGGAGGGGGAACACCGGGGAGCTGTTTTTT.

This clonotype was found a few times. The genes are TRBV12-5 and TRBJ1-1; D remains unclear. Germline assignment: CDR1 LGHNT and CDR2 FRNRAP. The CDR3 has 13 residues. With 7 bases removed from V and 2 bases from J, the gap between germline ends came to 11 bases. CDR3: CASDTDTNTEAFF. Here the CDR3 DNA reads TGTGCTAGTGACACCGACACCAACACTGAAGCTTTCTTT. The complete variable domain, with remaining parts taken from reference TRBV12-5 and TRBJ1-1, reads DARVTQTPRHKVTEMGQEVTMRCQPILGHNTVFWYRQTMMQGLELLAYFRNRAPLDDSGMPKDRFSAEMPDATLATLKIQPSEPRDSAVYFCASDTDTNTEAFFGQGTRLTVV.

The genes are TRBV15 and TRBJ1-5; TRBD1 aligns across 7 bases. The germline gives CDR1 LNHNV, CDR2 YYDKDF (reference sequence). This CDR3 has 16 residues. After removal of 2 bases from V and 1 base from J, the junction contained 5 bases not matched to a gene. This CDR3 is CATSRSGTVSNQPQHF. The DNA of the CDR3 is TGTGCCACCAGCAGATCTGGGACAGTAAGCAATCAGCCCCAGCATTTT.

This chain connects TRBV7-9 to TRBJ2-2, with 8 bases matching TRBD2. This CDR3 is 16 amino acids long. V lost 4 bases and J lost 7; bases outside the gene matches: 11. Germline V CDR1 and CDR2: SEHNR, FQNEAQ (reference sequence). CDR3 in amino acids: CASSSGLGGGDGELFF. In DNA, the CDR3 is TGTGCCAGCAGCTCCGGCCTCGGGGGGGGAGACGGGGAGCTGTTTTTT.

The CDR3 nucleotides read TGCAGTGCTAGGGCAGGGGGGATTGGTGAAGCTTTCTTT. Encoded protein: CSARAGGIGEAFF. The chain joins TRBV20-1 to TRBJ1-1, with TRBD1 matching over 7 bases. The CDR3 contains 13 residues. Trimming removed 3 bases from V and 7 bases from J; junction bases left unmatched: 8. CDR1 is DFQATT and CDR2 is SNEGSKA in the germline V gene (reference sequence).

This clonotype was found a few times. The CDR3 protein is CASSTRRENTEAFF. In DNA form, the CDR3 reads TGTGCCAGCAGTACTCGCAGGGAGAACACTGAAGCTTTCTTT. The chain employs TRBV6-2 or TRBV6-3 and TRBJ1-1, with D perhaps matching TRBD1 (5 bases). The CDR3 has 14 amino acids. Trimming stripped 5 bases from V and 1 base from J, with 11 bases between. Per germline, CDR1 MNHEY and CDR2 SVGEGT.

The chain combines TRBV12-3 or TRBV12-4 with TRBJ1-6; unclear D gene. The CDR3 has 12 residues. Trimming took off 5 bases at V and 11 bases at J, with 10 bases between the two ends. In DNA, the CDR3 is TGTGCCAGCAGTGGCCTACAACCACCCCTCCACTTT. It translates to CASSGLQPPLHF.

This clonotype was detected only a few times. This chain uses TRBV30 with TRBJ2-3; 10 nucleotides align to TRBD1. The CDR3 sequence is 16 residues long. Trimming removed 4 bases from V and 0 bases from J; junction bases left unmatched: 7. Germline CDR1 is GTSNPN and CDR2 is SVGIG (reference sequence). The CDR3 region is CAWTRTGGTSTDTQYF. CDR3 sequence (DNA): TGTGCCTGGACTAGGACAGGGGGTACTAGCACAGATACGCAGTATTTT. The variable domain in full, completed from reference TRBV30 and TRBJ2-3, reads SQTIHQWPATLVQPVGSPLSLECTVEGTSNPNLYWYRQAAGRGLQLLFYSVGIGQISSEVPQNLSASRPQDRQFILSSKKLLLSDSGFYLCAWTRTGGTSTDTQYFGPGTRLTVL.

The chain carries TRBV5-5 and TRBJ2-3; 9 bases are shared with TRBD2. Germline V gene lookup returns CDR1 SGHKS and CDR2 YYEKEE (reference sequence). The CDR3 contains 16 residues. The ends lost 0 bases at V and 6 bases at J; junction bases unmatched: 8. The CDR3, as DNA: TGTGCCAGCAGCTTGGAGGCGGGGGGGCACACCGATACGCAGTATTTT. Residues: CASSLEAGGHTDTQYF. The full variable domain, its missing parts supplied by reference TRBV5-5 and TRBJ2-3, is DAGVTQSPTHLIKTRGQQVTLRCSPISGHKSVSWYQQVLGQGPQFIFQYYEKEERGRGNFPDRFSARQFPNYSSELNVNALLLGDSALYLCASSLEAGGHTDTQYFGPGTRLTVL.

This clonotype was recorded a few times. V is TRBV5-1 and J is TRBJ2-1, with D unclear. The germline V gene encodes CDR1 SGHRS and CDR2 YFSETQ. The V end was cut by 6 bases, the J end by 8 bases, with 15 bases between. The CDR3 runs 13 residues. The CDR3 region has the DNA TGCGCCAGCATGTATCGTTTAGGCGATGAGCAGTTCTTC. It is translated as CASMYRLGDEQFF.